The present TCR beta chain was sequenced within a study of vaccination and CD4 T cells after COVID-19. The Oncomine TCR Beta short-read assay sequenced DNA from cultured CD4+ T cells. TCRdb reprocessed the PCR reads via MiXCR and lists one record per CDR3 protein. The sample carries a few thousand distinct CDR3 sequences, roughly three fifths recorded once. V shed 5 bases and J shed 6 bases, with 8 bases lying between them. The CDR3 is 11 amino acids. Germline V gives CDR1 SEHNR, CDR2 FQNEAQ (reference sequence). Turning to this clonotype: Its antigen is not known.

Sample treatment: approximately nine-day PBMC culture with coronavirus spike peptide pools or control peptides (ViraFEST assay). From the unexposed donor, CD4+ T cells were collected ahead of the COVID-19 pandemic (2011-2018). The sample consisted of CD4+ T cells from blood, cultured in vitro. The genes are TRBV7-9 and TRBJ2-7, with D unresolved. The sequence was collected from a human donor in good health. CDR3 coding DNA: TGTGCCAGCAGCAGAGACATCGAGCAGTACTTC. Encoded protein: CASSRDIEQYF.